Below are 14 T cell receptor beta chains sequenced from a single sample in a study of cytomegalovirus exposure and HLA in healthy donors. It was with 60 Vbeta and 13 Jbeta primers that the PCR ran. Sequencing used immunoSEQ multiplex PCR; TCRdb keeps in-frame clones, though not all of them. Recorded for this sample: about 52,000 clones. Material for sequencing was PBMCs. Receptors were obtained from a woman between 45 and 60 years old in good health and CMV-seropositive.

CDR3 in amino acids: CASSPQGRENSPLHF. The CDR3 region has the DNA TGCGCCAGCAGCCCGCAGGGAAGGGAAAATTCACCCCTCCACTTT. The chain has TRBV5-1 and TRBJ1-6; D may be TRBD1 (5 bases). Germline CDR1 is SGHRS and CDR2 is YFSETQ. The length of the CDR3 is 15 residues. The ends were cut back, 4 bases at V and 7 bases at J, with 15 bases in the middle.

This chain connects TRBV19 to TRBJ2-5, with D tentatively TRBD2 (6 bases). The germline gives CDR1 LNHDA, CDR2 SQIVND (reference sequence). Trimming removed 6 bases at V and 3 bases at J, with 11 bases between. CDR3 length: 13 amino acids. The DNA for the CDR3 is TGTGCCAGTAGGGGGACTGAAAAAGAGACCCAGTACTTC. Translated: CASRGTEKETQYF.

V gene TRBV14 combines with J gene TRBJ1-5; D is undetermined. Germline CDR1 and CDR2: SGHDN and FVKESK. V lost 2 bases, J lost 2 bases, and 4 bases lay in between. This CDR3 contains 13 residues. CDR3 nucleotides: TGTGCCAGCAGCCAAACGGGCAATCAGCCCCAGCATTTT. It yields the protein CASSQTGNQPQHF. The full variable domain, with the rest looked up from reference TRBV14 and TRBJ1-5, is EAGVTQFPSHSVIEKGQTVTLRCDPISGHDNLYWYRRVMGKEIKFLLHFVKESKQDESGMPNNRFLAERTGGTYSTLKVQPAELEDSGVYFCASSQTGNQPQHFGDGTRLSIL.

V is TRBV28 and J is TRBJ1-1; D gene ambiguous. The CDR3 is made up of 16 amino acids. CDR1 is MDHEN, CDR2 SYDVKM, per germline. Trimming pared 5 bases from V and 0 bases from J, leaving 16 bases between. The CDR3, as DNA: TGTGCCAGCAGTGGCCGGGTCCGAAGCATGAACACTGAAGCTTTCTTT. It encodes CASSGRVRSMNTEAFF.

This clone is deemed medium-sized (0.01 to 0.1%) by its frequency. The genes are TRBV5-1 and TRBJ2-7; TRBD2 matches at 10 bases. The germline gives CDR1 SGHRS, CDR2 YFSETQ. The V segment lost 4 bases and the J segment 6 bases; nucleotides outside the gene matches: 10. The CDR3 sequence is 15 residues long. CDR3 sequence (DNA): TGCGCCAGCAGCCCCGACCCGGGACTAGCGCGCGAGCAGTACTTC. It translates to CASSPDPGLAREQYF.

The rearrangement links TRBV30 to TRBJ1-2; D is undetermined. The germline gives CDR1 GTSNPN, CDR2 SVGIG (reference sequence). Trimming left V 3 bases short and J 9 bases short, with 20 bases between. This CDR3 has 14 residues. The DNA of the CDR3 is TGTGCCTGGAGCCAAGGACTGGGAAGCAAAAGCTACACCTTC. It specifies CAWSQGLGSKSYTF.

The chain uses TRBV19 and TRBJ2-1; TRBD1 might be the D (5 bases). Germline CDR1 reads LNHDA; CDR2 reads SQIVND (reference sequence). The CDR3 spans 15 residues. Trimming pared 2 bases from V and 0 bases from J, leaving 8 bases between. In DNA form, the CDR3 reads TGTGCCAGTAGTATACAAGGGGTCTCCTACAATGAGCAGTTCTTC. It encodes CASSIQGVSYNEQFF.

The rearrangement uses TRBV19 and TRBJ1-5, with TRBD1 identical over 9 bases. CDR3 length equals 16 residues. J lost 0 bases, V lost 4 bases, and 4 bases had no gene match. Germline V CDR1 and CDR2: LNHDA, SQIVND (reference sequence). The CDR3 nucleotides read TGTGCCAGTAGTACGGACAGGGGCTATAGCAATCAGCCCCAGCATTTT. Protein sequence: CASSTDRGYSNQPQHF.

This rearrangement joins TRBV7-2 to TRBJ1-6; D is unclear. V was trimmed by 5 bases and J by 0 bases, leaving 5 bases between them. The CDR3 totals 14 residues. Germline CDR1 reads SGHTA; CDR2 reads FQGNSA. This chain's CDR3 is CASSVSSYNSPLHF. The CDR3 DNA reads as TGTGCCAGCAGCGTGAGCTCCTATAATTCACCCCTCCACTTT.

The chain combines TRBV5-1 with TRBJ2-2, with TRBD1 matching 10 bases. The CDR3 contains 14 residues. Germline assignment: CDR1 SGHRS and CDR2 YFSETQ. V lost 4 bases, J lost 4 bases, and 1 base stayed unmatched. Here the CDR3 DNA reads TGCGCCAGCAGCGGACAGGGGGGCACCGGGGAGCTGTTTTTT. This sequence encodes CASSGQGGTGELFF.

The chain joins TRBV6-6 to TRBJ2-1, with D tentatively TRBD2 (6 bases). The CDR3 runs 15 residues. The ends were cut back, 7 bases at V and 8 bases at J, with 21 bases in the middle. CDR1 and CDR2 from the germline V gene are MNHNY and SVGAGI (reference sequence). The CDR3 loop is CASTDGSGTRDEQFF. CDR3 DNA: TGTGCCAGCACCGACGGTAGCGGAACAAGGGATGAGCAGTTCTTC.

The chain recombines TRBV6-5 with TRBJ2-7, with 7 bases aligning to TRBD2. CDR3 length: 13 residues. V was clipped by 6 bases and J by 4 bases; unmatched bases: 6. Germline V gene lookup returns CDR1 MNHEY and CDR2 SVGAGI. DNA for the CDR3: TGTGCCAGCAGCCTCGGGGGGACGTACGAGCAGTACTTC. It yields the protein CASSLGGTYEQYF.

CDR3 loop: CASSKDYRVTYEQYF. In nucleotides, the CDR3 is TGTGCCAGCAGTAAGGATTACCGGGTTACCTACGAGCAGTACTTC. The chain has TRBV6-5 and TRBJ2-7, with D hard to call. The length of the CDR3 is 15 residues. CDR1 is MNHEY and CDR2 is SVGAGI in the germline V gene. Trimming removed 5 bases from V and 2 bases from J, with 16 bases in between.

Here the CDR3 reads CASSQDKGPYEQYF. DNA of the CDR3: TGCGCCAGCAGCCAAGATAAGGGGCCCTACGAGCAGTACTTC. The V and J genes are TRBV4-1 and TRBJ2-7; D might be TRBD1 (5 bases). Germline assignment: CDR1 MGHRA and CDR2 YSYEKL. V was cut by 0 bases and J by 2 bases, with 8 bases left in between. The CDR3 runs 14 residues.